This T cell receptor (beta chain) was sequenced in a study of blood T cell repertoires in COVID-19 (TCRdb year 2020). For context, the study as a whole: Samples from collaborators originated in the United States, Italy and Spain and spanned both the acute and convalescent phases of COVID-19. Samples were obtained from the ongoing ImmuneRACE study (first 160 participants) and from roughly 1,300 subjects provided by 6 global collaborators. Subjects who had been exposed to COVID-19, were actively infected with it, or had recovered from it provided the deeply sampled blood TCRbeta repertoires that made up the dataset. The material from the prospective study consisted of cDNA or gDNA derived from T cells, B-cell-depleted T cells, or PBMCs. HLA class I and class II types, where available, came from metadata supplied by the sample provider rather than from assay-based typing. The repertoires were released in a freely available public database intended as a resource for research on the immune response to SARS-CoV-2. Sample metadata almost always included a de-identified subject ID, COVID-19 status, age in years and sex.

As to this clone: Its antigen is unknown. No much larger clone is present one base from it, and per-base qualities are unavailable.

The immunoSEQ Assay, a bias-controlled multiplex PCR, was used to amplify TCRbeta CDR3 regions from genomic DNA. Per the authors' processing: Nucleated cell counts per sample were estimated from amplification of reference gene primers within the assay. To quantify the absolute abundance of each unique TCRbeta CDR3 rearrangement, sequence reads were collapsed and filtered. For each sample, productive Simpson clonality was calculated as the square root of Simpson's diversity index across productive rearrangements. The clones in this table, taken by TCRdb from immuneACCESS, are in-frame only. Not every clone is retained; where verified, under half of the shortfall comes from an unresolved V gene, and the cause of the rest is unknown. V and J calls and clone size are as listed in that table; D and trimming were resolved from the DNA. The sample includes 200,000 or so clones, with 85% observed a single time. Of the sample, 2.9% is held by the ten largest clones.

General study outcomes and caveats: The amount of clinical and demographic metadata varied by source and participant and was provided uncurated.

At the junction V is shortened by 1 base and J by 7 bases; bases outside the gene matches: 12. Measured from the cysteine to the phenylalanine, the CDR3 is 16 residues long. Kept here is only the CDR3 DNA, which spans 48 bases and is read in frame from base 1. Reading the germline V gene (reference sequence) gives CDR1 LGHDT and CDR2 YNNKEL. A second Seattle source provided samples from volunteer blood donors who had recovered from COVID-19. Whole blood was collected in K2EDTA tubes by collaborating institutions according to the institutions' own protocols. For TCRbeta analysis, collaborator samples were shipped as frozen whole blood, as isolated PBMCs, or as DNA extracted from either sample type.

This TCR came from a man aged 45-65 years who had recovered from COVID-19. Sequencing used peripheral blood. This chain joins TRBV3-1 (or the pseudogene TRBV3-2) to TRBJ1-2; 7 middle bases align to TRBD1. The nucleotide sequence reads TGTGCCAGCAGCCAAGCTTATGAGACAGGGAGGAGTGGCTACACCTTC. Its protein reads: CASSQAYETGRSGYTF.